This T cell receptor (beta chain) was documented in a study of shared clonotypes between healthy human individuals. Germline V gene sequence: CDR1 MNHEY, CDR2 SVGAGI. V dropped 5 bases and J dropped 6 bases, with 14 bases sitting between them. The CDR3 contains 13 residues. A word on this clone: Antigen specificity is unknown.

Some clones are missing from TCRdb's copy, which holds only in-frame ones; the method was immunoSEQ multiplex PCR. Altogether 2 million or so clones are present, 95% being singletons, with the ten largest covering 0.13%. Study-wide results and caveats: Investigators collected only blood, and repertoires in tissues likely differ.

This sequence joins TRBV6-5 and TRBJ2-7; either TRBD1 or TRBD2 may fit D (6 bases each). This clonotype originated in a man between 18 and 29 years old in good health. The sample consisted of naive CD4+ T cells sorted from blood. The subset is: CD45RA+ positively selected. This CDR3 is CASSPTGGSEQYF. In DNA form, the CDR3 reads TGTGCCAGCAGTCCGACCGGGGGCTCCGAGCAGTACTTC.